This T cell receptor (beta chain) was profiled in a study of blood T cells in healthy people across ages. Roughly 10 milliliters of peripheral blood were drawn from each donor. The second PCR ran roughly 7 to 12 cycles with a sample-barcoded 5' primer and J-beta primers. Tagging of each cDNA molecule was performed by a template-switch adaptor with 12 random nucleotides. At least 2.5 million CDR3-containing paired-end reads were obtained per sample. TCRdb ran MiXCR on the 5' RACE reads and lists one entry per CDR3 protein. The table has hundreds of thousands of distinct CDR3 sequences, 25% to 35% seen once. As to this clonotype: This may be a read error, as it is one base from a much larger clone.

Germline V CDR1 and CDR2: MNHEY, SVGEGT. The CDR3 is made up of 14 amino acids. Trimming at V came to 4 bases and at J to 4 bases, leaving 5 bases not matched to a gene. The same sample was also studied in work on T cells of mothers and their children.

The origin of this receptor is a boy aged 2-15 years in good health. Sequenced material: blood. The chain carries TRBV6-2 or TRBV6-3 and TRBJ1-1; 8 bases match TRBD1. CDR3 nucleotide sequence: TGTGCCAGCAGTTTCCAGGGGGCGATCACTGAAGCTTTCTTT. This gives the protein CASSFQGAITEAFF.